A single sample gave rise to the 20 T cell receptor beta chains below, sequenced in a study of blood T cells in healthy people across ages. Using a J-beta primer mix together with a sample-barcoded 5' primer, a second PCR was run for roughly 6 to 12 cycles. TCRdb itself ran the 5' RACE reads through MiXCR, one entry per CDR3 protein. Among 720,000 or so distinct CDR3 sequences listed, around 38% were seen once. Sequenced sample: blood. All receptors come from an older man in good health.

This clonotype turned up a few times. The V and J genes are TRBV7-3 and TRBJ2-1; 7 positions agree with TRBD2. V shed 3 bases and J 0 bases; nucleotides not matched to a gene: 5. The CDR3 covers 16 residues. Germline V gene lookup returns CDR1 SGHTA and CDR2 FQGTGA. The CDR3 region is CASSFRGGSSYNEQFF. Here the CDR3 DNA reads TGTGCCAGCAGCTTTCGGGGCGGGAGCTCCTACAATGAGCAGTTCTTC.

The chain is built from TRBV4-3 and TRBJ2-5; TRBD2 is a possible D gene (6 bases). CDR3 length equals 14 residues. V lost 4 bases, J lost 4 bases, and 13 bases lay in between. Germline CDR1 and CDR2: LGHNA and YSLEER. The CDR3 reads CASSPESGVETQYF. For the CDR3, the DNA is TGCGCCAGCAGCCCAGAATCGGGGGTAGAGACCCAGTACTTC.

This clonotype was counted only a few times. The chain links TRBV7-2 to TRBJ1-1; 8 positions agree with TRBD1. The germline V gene has CDR1 SGHTA and CDR2 FQGNSA. This CDR3 comprises 12 residues. The J segment lost 8 bases and the V segment lost 5 bases, leaving 4 bases of the junction unmatched. The CDR3 reads CASSRDRGEAFF. As DNA, the CDR3 is TGTGCCAGCAGCCGTGACAGGGGCGAAGCTTTCTTT. The full variable domain, with the rest looked up from reference TRBV7-2 and TRBJ1-1, is GAGVSQSPSNKVTEKGKDVELRCDPISGHTALYWYRQSLGQGLEFLIYFQGNSAPDKSGLPSDRFSAERTGGSVSTLTIQRTQQEDSAVYLCASSRDRGEAFFGQGTRLTVV.

The chain links TRBV7-6 to TRBJ2-7; D not resolved. The CDR3 length is 14 residues. Germline assignment: CDR1 SGHVS and CDR2 FNYEAQ. With 4 bases removed from V and 0 bases from J, the gap between germline ends came to 10 bases. The CDR3 DNA reads TGTGCCAGCAGCTCGTTTAGAAGCTCCTACGAGCAGTACTTC. It is translated as CASSSFRSSYEQYF.

This clonotype was picked up many times. The chain joins TRBV29-1 to TRBJ2-7; D may be TRBD2 (7 bases). With 3 bases removed from V and 0 bases from J, the gap between germline ends came to 15 bases. Germline CDR1 SQVTM, CDR2 ANQGSEA. This CDR3 contains 15 residues. Here the CDR3 reads CSVDGGPGSSYEQYF. The CDR3, as DNA: TGCAGCGTTGACGGGGGGCCAGGGAGCTCCTACGAGCAGTACTTC.

This chain connects TRBV24-1 to TRBJ2-7; D may be TRBD1 (6 bases). This CDR3 spans 17 amino acids. CDR1 is KGHDR, CDR2 SFDVKD, per germline. V shed 7 bases and J shed 7 bases, with 28 bases lying between them. In DNA, the CDR3 is TGTGCCACCAGGTCCACCACCGGACAGAGCTCCTACAATGAGCAGTACTTC. Protein sequence: CATRSTTGQSSYNEQYF.

This rearrangement joins TRBV6-2 or TRBV6-3 to TRBJ2-7; TRBD2 agrees at 8 bases. Trimming removed 4 bases from V and 0 bases from J; junction bases left unmatched: 5. The CDR3 is made up of 15 amino acids. The germline CDR1 and CDR2 sequences are MNHEY and SVGEGT. CDR3 DNA: TGTGCCAGCAGTTTAGCGGGGAGAAGCTCCTACGAGCAGTACTTC. It codes for CASSLAGRSSYEQYF.

This clonotype was detected a few times. V gene TRBV27 combines with J gene TRBJ1-4; D gene ambiguous. The V gene lost 6 bases and the J gene lost 0 bases, with 14 bases spanning the gap. This CDR3 spans 16 amino acids. CDR1 is MNHEY, CDR2 SMNVEV, per germline (reference sequence). CDR3 protein: CASSLRGTATNEKLFF. CDR3 in DNA: TGTGCCAGCAGCCTCCGCGGCACTGCAACTAATGAAAAACTGTTTTTT.

This rearrangement joins TRBV6-2 or TRBV6-3 to TRBJ2-7; D possibly matches TRBD1 or TRBD2 (8 bases each). Germline V gene sequence: CDR1 MNHEY, CDR2 SVGEGT. The CDR3 sequence is 17 residues long. V was cut by 2 bases and J by 3 bases, with 20 bases left in between. CDR3 residues: CASSYGLAGQEHYEQYF. In DNA form, the CDR3 reads TGTGCCAGCAGTTACGGGTTAGCGGGACAGGAACACTACGAGCAGTACTTC.

In this sample, this clonotype turned up a few times. The CDR3 DNA is TGTGCCAGCAGCCCATCCCTTTCAGAGAGTTATGGCTACACCTTC. It is translated as CASSPSLSESYGYTF. This chain uses TRBV27 with TRBJ1-2; D remains ambiguous. CDR1 MNHEY and CDR2 SMNVEV come from the germline V gene (reference sequence). This CDR3 has 15 amino acids. V lost 6 bases, J lost 5 bases, and 19 bases lay in between.

This chain connects TRBV21-1 to TRBJ2-1; TRBD1 is the table's D call, not checked against the DNA. TRBV21-1 is designated a pseudogene. There are 17 residues in the CDR3. The CDR3 is CASSQPGTSNSYNEQFF. CDR3 DNA: TGTGCCAGCAGCCAACCCGGGACTAGCAACTCCTACAATGAGCAGTTCTTC.

This clonotype has a handful of counts. J is TRBJ2-7 and V is TRBV5-1; the match to TRBD1 covers 8 bases. This CDR3 has 15 amino acids. Germline loops: CDR1 SGHRS, CDR2 YFSETQ. V shed 4 bases, J shed 3 bases, and the junction held 9 bases outside the gene matches. The CDR3 nucleotides read TGCGCCAGCAGCCGAGGGGAGACAGGGGTCTACGAGCAGTACTTC. Translated, it gives CASSRGETGVYEQYF.

This chain connects TRBV20-1 to TRBJ2-7; the match to TRBD2 covers 9 bases. Looked up from germline, CDR1 is DFQATT and CDR2 is SNEGSKA (reference sequence). CDR3 length: 16 residues. CDR3 coding DNA: TGCAGACCCCGGTTTGTAGCGGGAGAAATCTCCTACGAGCAGTACTTC. It yields the protein CRPRFVAGEISYEQYF.

This clonotype was detected only a few times. The chain employs TRBV12-3 or TRBV12-4 and TRBJ1-4; D might be TRBD1 (5 bases). The CDR3 sequence is 14 residues long. Trimming pared 6 bases from V and 3 bases from J, leaving 11 bases between. The CDR3 nucleotides read TGTGCCAGCAGGATCAGGGAATCTAATGAAAAACTGTTTTTT. Its protein product is CASRIRESNEKLFF.

The V call is TRBV10-1, the J call TRBJ2-4, with a weak D call TRBD1 (7 bases). The V end was cut by 0 bases, the J end by 15 bases, with 18 bases between. Germline V CDR1 and CDR2: WNHNN, SYGVQD (reference sequence). The CDR3 extends over 14 amino acids. The CDR3 nucleotides are TGCGCCAGCAGTGAGTCGCGGGACAGCTACGAGCGGTACTTC. This codes for CASSESRDSYERYF.

Comments on this clonotype: A much more abundant neighbour one base away suggests this may be a read error. The chain is built from TRBV20-1 and TRBJ2-4, with D possibly being TRBD2 (5 bases). The CDR3 covers 12 residues. From germline, CDR1 is DFQATT and CDR2 SNEGSKA (reference sequence). Trimming cost V 5 bases and J 5 bases, with 10 bases left between them. CDR3 DNA: TGCAGTGCTCCGAGCGGTCAAAACATTCAGTACTTC. This encodes CSAPSGQNIQYF.

This rearrangement joins TRBV9 to TRBJ2-5; TRBD2 matches 9 bases. Germline CDR1 SGDLS, CDR2 YYNGEE. The CDR3 consists of 14 residues. The ends lost 4 bases at V and 3 bases at J; junction bases unmatched: 4. The CDR3 loop is CASSPRTSEETQYF. In DNA, the CDR3 is TGTGCCAGCAGCCCCCGGACTAGCGAAGAGACCCAGTACTTC.

J is TRBJ2-1 and V is TRBV2; possible D gene TRBD1, 5 bases. Germline V gene lookup returns CDR1 SNHLY and CDR2 FYNNEI. The V end was cut by 3 bases, the J end by 8 bases, with 14 bases between. The CDR3 extends over 14 amino acids. The CDR3 DNA reads TGTGCCAGCAGTGACCCCAGGGCTGGCGATGAGCAGTTCTTC. Translation: CASSDPRAGDEQFF.

The V gene is TRBV20-1, the J gene TRBJ2-1; the D is unclear. Germline V gene data show CDR1 as DFQATT and CDR2 as SNEGSKA (reference sequence). The CDR3 has 12 amino acids. Trimming took 0 bases from V and 8 from J, leaving 8 bases between them. The CDR3 reads CSARDALDEQFF. CDR3 nucleotide sequence: TGCAGTGCTAGAGATGCACTGGATGAGCAGTTCTTC.

This rearrangement joins TRBV29-1 to TRBJ1-1; D uncertain. There are 13 residues in the CDR3. Germline V gene data show CDR1 as SQVTM and CDR2 as ANQGSEA. V was pared by 2 bases and J by 5 bases, with 12 bases between. The CDR3 bases are TGCAGCGTTGAAAGGTCCAGAGGGACTGAAGCTTTCTTT. Encoded protein: CSVERSRGTEAFF. Drawing the rest from reference TRBV29-1 and TRBJ1-1, the complete variable domain is SAVISQKPSRDICQRGTSLTIQCQVDSQVTMMFWYRQQPGQSLTLIATANQGSEATYESGFVIDKFPISRPNLTFSTLTVSNMSPEDSSIYLCSVERSRGTEAFFGQGTRLTVV.